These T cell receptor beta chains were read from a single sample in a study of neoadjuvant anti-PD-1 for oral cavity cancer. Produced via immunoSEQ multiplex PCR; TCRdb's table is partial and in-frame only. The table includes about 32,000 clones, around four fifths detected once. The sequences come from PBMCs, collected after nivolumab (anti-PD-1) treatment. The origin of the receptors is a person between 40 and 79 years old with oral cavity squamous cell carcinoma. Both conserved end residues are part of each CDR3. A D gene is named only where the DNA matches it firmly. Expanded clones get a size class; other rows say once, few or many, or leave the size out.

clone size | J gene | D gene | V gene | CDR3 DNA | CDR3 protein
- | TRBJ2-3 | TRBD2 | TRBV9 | TGTGCCAGCAGCGACCCGCCGGGGGGGGAATTAAGGCACACAGATACGCAGTATTTT | CASSDPPGGELRHTDTQYF
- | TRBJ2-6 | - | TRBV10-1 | TGCGCCAGCAGTCGCACACCAAGATCGCACAGTCGGGCCAACGTCCTGACTTTC | CASSRTPRSHSRANVLTF
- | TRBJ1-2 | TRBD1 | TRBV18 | TGTGCCAGCTCACGAACTGGACAGGGTAACTATGGCTACACCTTC | CASSRTGQGNYGYTF
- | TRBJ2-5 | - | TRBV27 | TGTGCCAGCAGTTTATCGATAGGGAGGCAAGAGACCCAGTACTTC | CASSLSIGRQETQYF
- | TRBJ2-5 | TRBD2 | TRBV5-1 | TGCGCCAGCAGCTTGGGAGGACTACCGGGAGGGGAGACCCAGTACTTC | CASSLGGLPGGETQYF
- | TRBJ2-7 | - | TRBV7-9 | TGTGCCAGCAGCTTAGAAGCCTACGAGCAGTACTTC | CASSLEAYEQYF
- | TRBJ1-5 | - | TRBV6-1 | TGTGCCAGCGTGGTGGGCAATCAGCCCCAGCATTTT | CASVVGNQPQHF
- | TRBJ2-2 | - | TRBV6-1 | TGTGCCAGCAGTGAAGGGGGGAACAGGGTGAAGCTGTTTTTT | CASSEGGNRVKLFF
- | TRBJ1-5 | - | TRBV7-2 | TGTGCCAGCAGCCCCGGGACCCAATTTGGGGTCAATCAGCCCCAGCATTTT | CASSPGTQFGVNQPQHF
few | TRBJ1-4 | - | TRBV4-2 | TGTGCCAGCAGCCAAACCGGGCCTCGTGAAGGAAAACTGTTTTTT | CASSQTGPREGKLFF
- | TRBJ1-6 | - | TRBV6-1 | TGTGCCAGCAAACAACAGGGTCACAATAATTCACCCCTCCACTTT | CASKQQGHNNSPLHF
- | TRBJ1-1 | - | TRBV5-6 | TGTGCCAGCAGCTCCATGCGGGCAAACACTGAAGCTTTCTTT | CASSSMRANTEAFF
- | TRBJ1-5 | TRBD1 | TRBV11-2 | TGTGCCAGCAGCGACCGGACAGGTGGAGGGAATCAGCCCCAGCATTTT | CASSDRTGGGNQPQHF
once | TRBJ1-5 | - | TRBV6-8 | TGTGCCAGCAGCCGCCAGTGGCCCGCGACGAGCAATCAGCCCCAGCATTTT | CASSRQWPATSNQPQHF
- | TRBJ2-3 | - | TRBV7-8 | TGTGCCAGCAGCTCCTATCCCAGGGACACCTCTCAGGATACGCAGTATTTT | CASSSYPRDTSQDTQYF
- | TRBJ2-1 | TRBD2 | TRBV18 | TGTGCCAGCTCACGACTAGCGGGGGGTTCCTACAATGAGCAGTTCTTC | CASSRLAGGSYNEQFF
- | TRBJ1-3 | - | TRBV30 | TGTGCCTGGAGTGGGCCGCCATCTGGAAACACCATATATTTT | CAWSGPPSGNTIYF
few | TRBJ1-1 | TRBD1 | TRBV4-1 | TGCGCCAGCAGCCGCGGGACAGGGGGTCAGATGAACACTGAAGCTTTCTTT | CASSRGTGGQMNTEAFF
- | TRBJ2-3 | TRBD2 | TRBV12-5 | TGTGCTAGTGGTTTGGGGAGCGGGGGGGCCGCAGATACGCAGTATTTT | CASGLGSGGAADTQYF
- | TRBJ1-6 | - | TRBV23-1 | TGCGCCAGCAGTCTGAGGAAGTCCTATAATTCACCCCTCCACTTT | CASSLRKSYNSPLHF
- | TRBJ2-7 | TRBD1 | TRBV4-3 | TGCGCCAGCAGCCGGGGACAGGGACCCTACGAGCAGTACTTC | CASSRGQGPYEQYF
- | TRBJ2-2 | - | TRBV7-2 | TGTGCCAGCAGCCCTAGGTGGAACACCGGGGAGCTGTTTTTT | CASSPRWNTGELFF
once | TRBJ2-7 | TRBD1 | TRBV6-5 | TGTGCCAGCAGTACCGCCCGGGACAGCTCCTACGAGCAGTACTTC | CASSTARDSSYEQYF
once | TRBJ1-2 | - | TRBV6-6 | TGTGCCAGCAGTTACTCGGGGCAGGCATCTAACTATGGCTACACCTTC | CASSYSGQASNYGYTF
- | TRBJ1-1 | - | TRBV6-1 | TGTGCCAGCAGTGAAAGGGAGAACACTGAAGCTTTCTTT | CASSERENTEAFF
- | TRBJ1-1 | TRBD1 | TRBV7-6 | TGTGCCAGCAGCGACGGGACAGGGGAAACTGAAGCTTTCTTT | CASSDGTGETEAFF